This is a list of T cell receptor beta chains from one sample in a study of blood T cells in healthy people across ages. TCRdb independently ran MiXCR on the 5' RACE reads; one entry per CDR3 protein. This repertoire shows over a million distinct CDR3 sequences, roughly 60% found once; its top ten account for roughly 6.3%. The material sequenced was blood. All receptors come from a man between 18 and 35 years old in good health. Each CDR3 is given with its conserved first and last residue. A D gene is named only where the DNA matches it firmly. The listing skips clone size in some rows; elsewhere it reads once, few, many or a size class.

j_call	d_call	v_call	clone_size	cdr3_aa	cdr3_nt
TRBJ2-7	.	TRBV20-1	.	CSARIAASYEQYF	TGCAGTGCTAGAATAGCGGCCTCCTACGAGCAGTACTTC
TRBJ2-1	.	TRBV3-1	.	CASSHPFEGLYNEQFF	TGTGCCAGCAGCCACCCCTTTGAGGGGCTCTACAATGAGCAGTTCTTC
TRBJ1-2	.	TRBV3-1	.	CASSQGLGQTAYGYTF	TGTGCCAGCAGCCAAGGGTTAGGACAGACAGCCTATGGCTACACCTTC
TRBJ2-2	.	TRBV7-2	.	CASSFQTSTGELFF	TGTGCCAGCAGCTTCCAAACCAGTACCGGGGAGCTGTTTTTT
TRBJ2-5	.	TRBV6-5	.	CASSYQDSGETQYF	TGTGCCAGCAGTTACCAGGACTCGGGAGAGACCCAGTACTTC
TRBJ2-7	.	TRBV4-1	few	CASSQSDGGLEQYF	TGCGCCAGCAGCCAAAGCGACGGCGGGCTCGAGCAGTACTTC
TRBJ2-5	.	TRBV6-5	.	CASSEDPTIPQYF	TGTGCCAGCTCAGAGGACCCCACGATTCCCCAGTACTTC
TRBJ1-2	.	TRBV3-1	.	CASSQDSSGRPGYTF	TGTGCCAGCAGCCAAGACTCTTCCGGAAGGCCTGGCTACACCTTC
TRBJ1-1	.	TRBV6-5	.	CASSYQRALEAFF	TGTGCCAGCAGTTACCAGAGGGCCCTTGAAGCTTTCTTT
TRBJ2-6	.	TRBV18	.	CASSPIRGSGANVLTF	TGTGCCAGCTCACCTATCAGGGGCTCTGGGGCCAACGTCCTGACTTTC
TRBJ2-1	TRBD1	TRBV11-2	few	CASRHIGAQGASNEQFF	TGTGCCAGCAGGCATATCGGTGCACAGGGGGCGAGCAATGAGCAGTTCTTC
TRBJ2-5	TRBD1	TRBV2	.	CASTKTGTGGWETQYF	TGTGCCAGCACCAAAACCGGGACAGGGGGCTGGGAGACCCAGTACTTC
TRBJ1-2	.	TRBV25-1	.	CASSEWGLGYTF	TGTGCCAGCAGTGAATGGGGTCTCGGCTACACCTTC
TRBJ1-2	.	TRBV29-1	.	CSVLRVGEENYGYTF	TGCAGCGTTCTACGGGTGGGAGAGGAAAACTATGGCTACACCTTC
TRBJ1-1	TRBD1	TRBV27	few	CASSKRITGGTEAFF	TGTGCCAGCAGCAAAAGAATTACAGGGGGTACTGAAGCTTTCTTT
TRBJ2-2	TRBD2	TRBV5-8	.	CASRRREGTGELFF	TGTGCCAGCAGGCGCAGGGAGGGCACCGGGGAGCTGTTTTTT
TRBJ2-1	.	TRBV25-1	few	CASSALEGRGNEQFF	TGTGCCAGCAGTGCCCTTGAGGGCAGGGGCAATGAGCAGTTCTTC
TRBJ2-1	.	TRBV27	.	CASSWLLAGDKSGEQFF	TGTGCCAGCAGTTGGTTGTTGGCGGGGGACAAAAGCGGTGAGCAGTTCTTC
TRBJ2-1	TRBD2	TRBV4-2	.	CASSQDRTSASHSSYNEQFF	TGTGCCAGCAGCCAAGATAGGACTAGCGCCTCTCATTCCTCCTACAATGAGCAGTTCTTC
TRBJ1-1	.	TRBV20-1	.	CSAPFKGGSNTEAFF	TGCAGTGCGCCTTTTAAGGGGGGATCGAACACTGAAGCTTTCTTT
TRBJ2-1	.	TRBV4-3	few	CASSQDRGTPNEQFF	TGCGCCAGCAGCCAAGATCGGGGGACTCCCAATGAGCAGTTCTTC
TRBJ2-1	.	TRBV21-1	.	CASSNPGQGYNEQFF	TGTGCCAGCAGCAATCCGGGACAGGGTTACAATGAGCAGTTCTTC